A single sample is the source of the 25 T cell receptor beta chains below, sequenced in a study of response to subunit inactivated influenza vaccine. TCRdb processed the RT-PCR reads anew with MiXCR; each CDR3 protein has one entry. The repertoire has approximately 730,000 distinct CDR3 sequences, 11% to 15% of them found once; the top ten carry 5.5% to 7%. Sample: PBMCs from blood, taken around two weeks before vaccination. Receptors were obtained from a man between 45 and 60 years old who received an inactivated influenza vaccine.

This clonotype was observed a single time. The V and J genes are TRBV18 and TRBJ1-5; tentatively, D is TRBD1 (6 bases). The CDR3 extends over 16 amino acids. V was cut by 4 bases and J by 1 base, with 14 bases left in between. CDR1 is KGHSH and CDR2 is LQKENI in the germline V gene. The CDR3 DNA reads as TGTGCCAGCTCACTATCGACAGGAGCGAGCAATCAGCCCCAGCATTTT. This codes for CASSLSTGASNQPQHF.

This chain connects TRBV4-3 to TRBJ1-3; a possible D gene is TRBD1 (5 bases). Germline CDR1 LGHNA, CDR2 YSLEER. The CDR3 runs to 16 residues. Trimming removed 0 bases at V and 4 bases at J, with 13 bases between. In DNA, the CDR3 is TGCGCCAGCAGCCAAGATTATGGGGGATCCGGAAACACCATATATTTT. Residues: CASSQDYGGSGNTIYF.

The chain combines TRBV20-1 with TRBJ2-7; D unresolved. The CDR3 has 14 residues. Trimming pared 0 bases from V and 2 bases from J, leaving 11 bases between. CDR1 is DFQATT and CDR2 is SNEGSKA in the germline V gene (reference sequence). The CDR3 sequence is CSAREAYGPYEQYF. Written as DNA, the CDR3 is TGCAGTGCTAGAGAGGCGTATGGACCCTACGAGCAGTACTTC.

This clonotype came up many times. V usage is TRBV4-3 and J usage is TRBJ2-1; 7 bases agree with TRBD2. Germline V CDR1 and CDR2: LGHNA, YSLEER. V was clipped by 0 bases and J by 4 bases; unmatched bases: 6. This CDR3 has 16 residues. This CDR3 is CASSQDGSGAYNEQFF. The DNA of the CDR3 is TGCGCCAGCAGCCAAGATGGGAGCGGGGCTTACAATGAGCAGTTCTTC.

The chain joins TRBV12-3 or TRBV12-4 to TRBJ1-2; D is perhaps TRBD1 (6 bases). V was clipped by 6 bases and J by 1 base, with 15 bases between them. The CDR3 is 15 amino acids. The CDR3 DNA sequence: TGTGCCAGCAGCCGCGGGACAATTAGTAACTATGGCTACACCTTC. Its protein is CASSRGTISNYGYTF.

The rearrangement uses TRBV12-3 or TRBV12-4 and TRBJ2-3; TRBD1 is a possible D gene (5 bases). The CDR3 sequence is 16 residues long. Trimming removed 3 bases at V and 0 bases at J, with 13 bases between. The CDR3 DNA sequence: TGTGCCAGCAGTTTCCAGGCAGGGCCTAGCACAGATACGCAGTATTTT. It translates to CASSFQAGPSTDTQYF.

The chain combines TRBV4-3 with TRBJ2-7; D gene ambiguous. The CDR3 spans 16 residues. Trimming stripped 0 bases from V and 2 bases from J, with 14 bases between. Germline V lookup: CDR1 LGHNA, CDR2 YSLEER. CDR3: CASSQDMSGSPYEQYF. The CDR3 DNA reads TGCGCCAGCAGCCAAGACATGTCCGGGTCCCCCTACGAGCAGTACTTC.

This clonotype was detected a few times. The rearrangement joins TRBV5-5 to TRBJ2-7; D is perhaps TRBD1 (5 bases). The CDR3 runs to 13 residues. V was clipped by 4 bases and J by 5 bases, with 13 bases between them. CDR1 is SGHKS and CDR2 is YYEKEE in the germline V gene (reference sequence). CDR3 amino acids: CASSGGQGNEQYF. For the CDR3, the DNA is TGTGCCAGCAGCGGTGGACAAGGGAACGAGCAGTACTTC.

The rearrangement uses TRBV6-5 and TRBJ2-3; D is possibly TRBD1 or TRBD2 (5 bases each). CDR3 length: 16 amino acids. CDR1 is MNHEY, CDR2 SVGAGI, per germline. V lost 0 bases, J lost 6 bases, and 16 bases lay in between. The CDR3 is CASSYSRAGMLDTQYF. CDR3 in DNA: TGTGCCAGCAGTTACTCGAGGGCAGGGATGTTGGATACGCAGTATTTT.

Many counts were recorded for this clonotype. This chain links TRBV12-3 or TRBV12-4 with TRBJ2-2; 8 bases agree with TRBD2. The CDR3 is 15 residues long. The ends lost 5 bases at V and 6 bases at J; junction bases unmatched: 8. CDR3: CASSTAPGGPGELFF. Here the CDR3 DNA reads TGTGCCAGCAGTACCGCTCCGGGGGGGCCCGGGGAGCTGTTTTTT.

As for this clonotype: Relative to the germline gene, one junction end is altered; a read error may explain this. This chain links TRBV25-1 with TRBJ2-3; weak D call: TRBD2 (7 bases). There are 11 residues in the CDR3. Germline CDR1 is MGHDK and CDR2 is SYGVNS. This CDR3 reads CASSGGRGIIF. CDR3 nucleotide sequence: TGTGCCAGCAGTGGGGGGAGGGGGATAATTTTC.

This clonotype was counted a few times. The chain combines TRBV28 with TRBJ2-3; D remains ambiguous. V lost 8 bases and J lost 3, with 21 bases in between. Germline V gene lookup returns CDR1 MDHEN and CDR2 SYDVKM. The CDR3 is 16 residues long. The CDR3 sequence is CASRGQTHPGTDTQYF. CDR3 sequence (DNA): TGTGCCAGCCGTGGGCAGACACATCCTGGGACAGATACGCAGTATTTT.

In its sample, this clonotype was seen a few times. CDR3 sequence (DNA): TGCGCCAGCGCCGCCTCGATCCAGGACTATGGCTACACCTTC. It translates to CASAASIQDYGYTF. V usage is TRBV5-1 and J usage is TRBJ1-2; D unclear. The CDR3 covers 14 residues. Looked up from germline, CDR1 is SGHRS and CDR2 is YFSETQ. The V gene lost 7 bases and the J gene lost 3 bases, with 16 bases spanning the gap. Full variable domain (outside the CDR3, taken from reference TRBV5-1 and TRBJ1-2): KAGVTQTPRYLIKTRGQQVTLSCSPISGHRSVSWYQQTPGQGLQFLFEYFSETQRNKGNFPGRFSGRQFSNSRSEMNVSTLELGDSALYLCASAASIQDYGYTFGSGTRLTVV.

This clonotype was found a few times. The gene calls are TRBV7-9 and TRBJ2-7; 8 bases map to TRBD1. The trim removed 5 bases at V and 0 bases at J, leaving 9 bases unmatched. The CDR3 totals 16 residues. CDR1 and CDR2 from the germline V gene are SEHNR and FQNEAQ (reference sequence). The CDR3 loop is CASSTPRQGSSYEQYF. In nucleotides, the CDR3 is TGTGCCAGCAGCACCCCACGACAGGGGAGCTCCTACGAGCAGTACTTC.

The V gene is TRBV2, the J gene TRBJ2-5, with 7 bases that match TRBD1. The V gene's germline CDR1 is SNHLY and CDR2 FYNNEI. Trimming at V came to 8 bases and at J to 0 bases, leaving 3 bases not matched to a gene. The CDR3 length is 13 residues. CDR3 protein: CASAGTDQETQYF. CDR3 DNA: TGTGCCAGCGCAGGGACAGACCAAGAGACCCAGTACTTC.

The rearrangement links TRBV28 to TRBJ1-1; perhaps TRBD1 as D (5 bases). The CDR3 extends over 14 amino acids. Germline loops: CDR1 MDHEN, CDR2 SYDVKM. The ends were cut back, 6 bases at V and 1 base at J, with 12 bases in the middle. This CDR3 is CASRFGGSNTEAFF. CDR3 in DNA: TGTGCCAGCAGGTTTGGGGGTTCGAACACTGAAGCTTTCTTT.

This chain joins TRBV14 and TRBJ1-2; tentative D call: TRBD1 (5 bases). The V gene lost 0 bases and the J gene lost 5 bases, with 25 bases spanning the gap. The CDR3 covers 19 residues. Germline values: CDR1 SGHDN, CDR2 FVKESK. The CDR3 loop reads CASSQDGLVVGTDDYGYTF. DNA of the CDR3: TGTGCCAGCAGCCAAGATGGGTTGGTAGTAGGGACGGACGATTATGGCTACACCTTC.

This clonotype was seen a few times. The gene calls are TRBV10-3 and TRBJ2-3, with no clear D. Germline assignment: CDR1 ENHRY and CDR2 SYGVKD. The length of the CDR3 is 12 residues. V was clipped by 11 bases and J by 1 base, with 10 bases between them. CDR3 protein: CAVGPGTDTQYF. CDR3 coding DNA: TGTGCCGTCGGACCAGGCACAGATACGCAGTATTTT.

This clonotype was recorded a few times. The gene calls are TRBV24-1 and TRBJ2-1; 9 bases fit TRBD2. CDR3 length: 16 amino acids. Trimming took 0 bases from V and 1 from J; bases not matched to a gene: 0. Germline CDR1 KGHDR, CDR2 SFDVKD. The CDR3 region has the DNA TGTGCCACCAGTGATTTGGCGGGAGGGTCCTACAATGAGCAGTTCTTC. This codes for CATSDLAGGSYNEQFF.

The J gene is TRBJ2-5, the V gene TRBV7-6; D remains unclear. The V gene's germline CDR1 is SGHVS and CDR2 FNYEAQ. CDR3 length: 14 residues. V was clipped by 1 base and J by 5 bases, with 11 bases between them. Here the CDR3 DNA reads TGTGCCAGCAGCTTAGTTTGGGCCCACGAGACCCAGTACTTC. Its translation: CASSLVWAHETQYF.

V usage is TRBV29-1 and J usage is TRBJ2-7, with a tentative D call TRBD2 (6 bases). Germline-derived CDR1 and CDR2 are SQVTM and ANQGSEA. The CDR3 contains 13 residues. Deletions cut 0 bases from V and 3 bases from J, with 9 bases between. CDR3 amino acids: CSVEDGSRYEQYF. CDR3 nucleotides: TGCAGCGTTGAAGACGGGAGCCGCTACGAGCAGTACTTC.

In its sample, this clonotype was seen a few times. J is TRBJ2-7 and V is TRBV6-2 or TRBV6-3, with no clear D. The CDR3 totals 13 residues. Trimming shortened V by 2 bases and J by 5 bases, and 10 bases separated the two germline ends. Germline assignment: CDR1 MNHEY and CDR2 SVGEGT. The CDR3 loop is CASSYVGFHEQYF. The DNA of the CDR3 is TGTGCCAGCAGTTACGTGGGATTCCACGAGCAGTACTTC.

This clonotype was found a few times. Here the CDR3 reads CASSLSPGQGYEQYF. The DNA of the CDR3 is TGTGCCAGCAGTTTATCGCCGGGACAGGGGTACGAGCAGTACTTC. This rearrangement joins TRBV27 to TRBJ2-7; 10 bases are a match to TRBD1. This CDR3 spans 15 amino acids. From germline, CDR1 is MNHEY and CDR2 SMNVEV (reference sequence). V dropped 0 bases and J dropped 4; count of bases not matched to a gene: 3.

The rearrangement joins TRBV24-1 to TRBJ2-5, with D tentatively TRBD1 (6 bases). V was trimmed by 3 bases and J by 4 bases, leaving 11 bases between them. Germline CDR1 is KGHDR and CDR2 is SFDVKD. This CDR3 has 14 amino acids. Here the CDR3 reads CATSDTGLGETQYF. The CDR3 DNA reads as TGTGCCACCAGTGATACAGGGTTAGGAGAGACCCAGTACTTC.

The sample holds a few counts of this clonotype. The V call is TRBV12-3 or TRBV12-4, the J call TRBJ2-7; 12 bases fit TRBD2. The V gene end was trimmed by 1 base and the J gene end by 3 bases; junction bases not matched to a gene: 1. The CDR3 covers 15 residues. The CDR3 region is CASSLETSGSYEQYF. Written as DNA, the CDR3 is TGTGCCAGCAGTTTAGAGACTAGCGGGAGCTACGAGCAGTACTTC.